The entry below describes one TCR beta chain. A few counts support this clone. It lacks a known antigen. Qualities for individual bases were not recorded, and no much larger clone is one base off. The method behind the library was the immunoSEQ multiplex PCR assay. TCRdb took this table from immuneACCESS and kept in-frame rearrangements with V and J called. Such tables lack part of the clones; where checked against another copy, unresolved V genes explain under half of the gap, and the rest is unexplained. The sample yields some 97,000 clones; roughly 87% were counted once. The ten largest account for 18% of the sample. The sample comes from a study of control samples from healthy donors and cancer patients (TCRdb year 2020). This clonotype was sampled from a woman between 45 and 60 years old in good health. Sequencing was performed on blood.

The base sequence is TGTGCCTGGGGGGGTAAGGGAGTGGGTCAGCCCCAGCATTTT. It specifies CAWGGKGVGQPQHF. The rearrangement joined TRBV30 to TRBJ1-5; perhaps TRBD1 is the D gene, with 5 bases matching. Reading from cysteine to phenylalanine, the CDR3 counts 14 amino acids. Kept here is only the CDR3 DNA, which spans 42 bases and is read in frame from base 1. Based on the germline V gene (reference sequence), the CDR1 and CDR2 sequences are GTSNPN and SVGIG. Trimming costs V 5 bases and J 6 bases, and their ends lie 17 bases apart.